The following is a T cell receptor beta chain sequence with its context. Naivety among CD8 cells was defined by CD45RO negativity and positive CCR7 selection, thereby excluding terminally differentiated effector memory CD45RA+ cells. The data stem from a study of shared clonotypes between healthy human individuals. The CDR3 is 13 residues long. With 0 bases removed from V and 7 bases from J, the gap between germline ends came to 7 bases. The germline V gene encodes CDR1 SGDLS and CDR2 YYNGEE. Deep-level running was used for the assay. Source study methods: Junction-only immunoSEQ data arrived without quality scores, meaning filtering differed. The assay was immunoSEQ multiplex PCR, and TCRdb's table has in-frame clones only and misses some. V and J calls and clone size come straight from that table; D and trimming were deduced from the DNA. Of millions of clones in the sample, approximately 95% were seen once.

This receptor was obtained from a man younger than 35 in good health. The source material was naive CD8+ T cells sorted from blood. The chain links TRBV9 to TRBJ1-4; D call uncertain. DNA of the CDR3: TGTGCCAGCAGCGTAGACCTGGGTGAAAAACTGTTTTTT. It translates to CASSVDLGEKLFF.